Presented here are 25 T cell receptor beta chains from one specimen sequenced in a study of cytomegalovirus exposure and HLA in healthy donors. In the PCR, 60 Vbeta and 13 Jbeta primers were used. Some clones are missing from TCRdb's copy, which holds only in-frame ones; the method was immunoSEQ multiplex PCR. This sample has some 86,000 clones, with 67% found just once. Input material: PBMCs. The receptors shown here come from a young man in good health and CMV-seronegative.

Notes on this clone: Its ends do not fully match the called genes, so a read error is possible. This sample includes further DNA sequences coding for the same CDR3. This chain joins TRBV29-1 and TRBJ1-2; D not resolved. There are 14 residues in the CDR3. Germline-derived CDR1 and CDR2 are SQVTM and ANQGSEA. As DNA, the CDR3 is TGCAGCGTTGAGTGTCAGGTGGAGGACTATGGCTACACCTTT. It encodes CSVECQVEDYGYTF.

On this clone itself: Mismatch with germline at one junction end may stem from a read error. The chain carries TRBV19 and TRBJ1-2, with D possibly TRBD1 on 5 matching bases. Germline V gene lookup returns CDR1 LNHDA and CDR2 SQIVND (reference sequence). CDR3 length equals 15 residues. The CDR3 sequence is CASISPGWASYGYPF. Written as DNA, the CDR3 is TGTGCCAGTATAAGCCCAGGGTGGGCCTCCTATGGCTACCCCTTC.

The CDR3 spells CSVGQGDYGYTF. The DNA of the CDR3 is TGCAGCGTGGGACAGGGGGACTATGGCTACACCTTC. V is TRBV29-1 and J is TRBJ1-2, with TRBD1 matching over 11 bases. V shed 6 bases, J shed 3 bases, and the junction held 0 bases outside the gene matches. Germline lookup yields CDR1 SQVTM and CDR2 ANQGSEA. This CDR3 contains 12 residues.

The chain combines TRBV7-9 with TRBJ2-7; 7 nucleotides line up with TRBD1. The junction had 6 bases not matched to a gene; V was cut back by 5 bases and J by 5 bases. The CDR3 sequence is 13 residues long. The germline CDR1 and CDR2 sequences are SEHNR and FQNEAQ (reference sequence). The CDR3: CASSTRDSDEQYF. CDR3 bases: TGTGCCAGCAGCACCCGGGACAGCGACGAGCAGTACTTC.

The V and J genes are TRBV19 and TRBJ2-7; D ambiguous. V was pared by 0 bases and J by 0 bases, with 9 bases between. The CDR3 contains 15 residues. Germline CDR1 reads LNHDA; CDR2 reads SQIVND (reference sequence). As DNA, the CDR3 is TGTGCCAGTAGTATAGATCGCCTGAGCTCCTACGAGCAGTACTTC. As protein: CASSIDRLSSYEQYF.

The V gene is TRBV30, the J gene TRBJ2-5; the D gene is possibly TRBD1 (7 bases). V was shortened by 3 bases and J by 2 bases, with 19 bases between the two germline ends. Per the germline V gene, CDR1 is GTSNPN and CDR2 is SVGIG (reference sequence). This CDR3 is 16 amino acids long. This chain's CDR3 is CAWSPGRTGGQETQYF. CDR3 coding DNA: TGTGCCTGGAGCCCAGGGAGGACAGGTGGACAAGAGACCCAGTACTTC.

The gene calls are TRBV7-8 and TRBJ1-2; tentative D call: TRBD1 (6 bases). Looked up from germline, CDR1 is SGHVS and CDR2 is FQNEAQ. The CDR3 runs to 14 residues. The V end lost 5 bases, the J end lost 6 bases, and 16 bases lay between the germline ends. The CDR3 DNA reads as TGTGCCAGCAGCCAGGACAGACAAACGAATGGCTACACCTTC. As protein: CASSQDRQTNGYTF.

This clone was detected once. This rearrangement joins TRBV10-3 to TRBJ1-1; 7 bases align to TRBD1. The CDR3 contains 14 residues. The germline V gene has CDR1 ENHRY and CDR2 SYGVKD. Losses at the gene ends were 6 bases for V and 3 bases for J; bases not matched to a gene: 7. CDR3 sequence reads: CAIRKTGMDTEAFF. In DNA, the CDR3 is TGTGCCATCAGGAAGACAGGGATGGACACTGAAGCTTTCTTT.

This chain joins TRBV4-1 and TRBJ1-4, with D tentatively TRBD1 (6 bases). The CDR3 sequence is 12 residues long. Trimming cost V 5 bases and J 8 bases, with 9 bases left between them. Germline CDR1 MGHRA, CDR2 YSYEKL. CDR3 protein: CASSIDREKLFF. Here the CDR3 DNA reads TGCGCCAGCAGCATCGACAGGGAAAAACTGTTTTTT.

The chain couples TRBV7-2 to TRBJ1-2; a possible D gene is TRBD1 (5 bases). The CDR3 contains 15 residues. V lost 4 bases, J lost 6 bases, and 18 bases lay in between. From germline, CDR1 is SGHTA and CDR2 FQGNSA. CDR3: CASSYSTVLDNGYTF. The CDR3 DNA reads as TGTGCCAGCAGCTATTCGACAGTTCTCGATAATGGCTACACCTTC.

V and J are TRBV9 and TRBJ1-6; possibly TRBD1 for D (5 bases). V was trimmed by 0 bases and J by 9 bases, leaving 7 bases between them. The CDR3 totals 13 residues. The germline CDR1 and CDR2 sequences are SGDLS and YYNGEE. CDR3 protein: CASSVGRGSPLHF. CDR3 DNA sequence: TGTGCCAGCAGCGTAGGGAGGGGTTCACCCCTCCACTTT.

This clone was observed a handful of times. The chain joins TRBV5-1 to TRBJ2-7; 8 bases match TRBD2. The trim removed 4 bases at V and 6 bases at J, leaving 6 bases unmatched. This CDR3 is built from 13 residues. Germline V gene sequence: CDR1 SGHRS, CDR2 YFSETQ. CDR3 nucleotide sequence: TGCGCCAGCAGCATTAGCGGGACTGGCGAGCAGTACTTC. Residues: CASSISGTGEQYF.

The chain recombines TRBV7-9 with TRBJ2-3; TRBD2 is a possible D gene (6 bases). The germline gives CDR1 SEHNR, CDR2 FQNEAQ (reference sequence). The CDR3 extends over 14 amino acids. Trimming removed 9 bases from V and 1 base from J, with 14 bases in between. The CDR3 sequence is CASTPVAGTDTQYF. DNA for the CDR3: TGTGCCAGTACCCCTGTAGCGGGCACAGATACGCAGTATTTT.

This rearrangement joins TRBV27 to TRBJ2-7; 9 nucleotides align to TRBD1. Germline V gene lookup returns CDR1 MNHEY and CDR2 SMNVEV (reference sequence). The CDR3 consists of 13 residues. V shed 5 bases and J 4 bases; nucleotides not matched to a gene: 3. In DNA, the CDR3 is TGTGCCAGCAGTATAGGACAGGGGTACGAGCAGTACTTC. Protein sequence: CASSIGQGYEQYF.

This clone appeared a few times. The rearrangement uses TRBV5-1 and TRBJ2-4, with 13 positions matching TRBD2. Looked up from germline, CDR1 is SGHRS and CDR2 is YFSETQ. J was trimmed by 12 bases and V by 1 base; bases with no gene match: 7. The CDR3 has 15 amino acids. The CDR3 sequence is CASSLTSGGAQRQYF. The CDR3 nucleotides are TGCGCCAGCAGCTTGACTAGCGGGGGGGCCCAACGTCAGTACTTC.

This chain links TRBV27 with TRBJ2-7; possible D gene TRBD1, 6 bases. V was shortened by 3 bases and J by 2 bases, with 14 bases between the two germline ends. Per the germline V gene, CDR1 is MNHEY and CDR2 is SMNVEV (reference sequence). The CDR3 runs 15 residues. CDR3 nucleotide sequence: TGTGCCAGCAGTTTGTCTGGGGGCTCGACCTACGAGCAGTACTTC. This translates into CASSLSGGSTYEQYF.

The genes are TRBV25-1 and TRBJ2-7; 9 nucleotides match TRBD2. CDR1 MGHDK and CDR2 SYGVNS come from the germline V gene. The CDR3 consists of 15 residues. Trimming took 4 bases from V and 6 from J; bases not matched to a gene: 10. CDR3 sequence (DNA): TGTGCCAGCAGTGGGGGTGCGGGAGGGCCTCCCGAGCAGTACTTC. Protein: CASSGGAGGPPEQYF.

This chain's CDR3 is CASSQRQGAGYNEQFF. DNA for the CDR3: TGCGCCAGCAGCCAAAGACAGGGGGCAGGCTACAATGAGCAGTTCTTC. The V and J genes are TRBV5-1 and TRBJ2-1; 10 bases are a match to TRBD1. With 4 bases clipped from V and 3 bases from J, the junction kept 7 bases outside the gene matches. Germline V gene lookup returns CDR1 SGHRS and CDR2 YFSETQ. The CDR3 contains 16 residues.

J is TRBJ2-7 and V is TRBV5-1, with 9 bases matching TRBD2. The CDR3 extends over 16 amino acids. The V gene end was trimmed by 0 bases and the J gene end by 1 base; junction bases not matched to a gene: 5. Germline lookup yields CDR1 SGHRS and CDR2 YFSETQ. CDR3 nucleotide sequence: TGCGCCAGCAGCTTGGCTAGCGGGGTTGGGTCCTACGAGCAGTACTTC. Its translation: CASSLASGVGSYEQYF.

The chain has TRBV7-2 and TRBJ1-2; possibly TRBD1 for D (5 bases). Trimming stripped 5 bases from V and 8 bases from J, with 15 bases between. CDR3 length: 13 amino acids. CDR1 and CDR2 from the germline V gene are SGHTA and FQGNSA. The CDR3: CASSRADRPGYTF. CDR3 nucleotides: TGTGCCAGCAGCCGCGCCGACAGACCAGGCTACACCTTC.

The V call is TRBV7-6, the J call TRBJ1-2; 9 bases are a match to TRBD1. CDR1 and CDR2 from the germline V gene are SGHVS and FNYEAQ. This CDR3 has 15 residues. Unmatched junction bases numbered 7, after V lost 1 base and J lost 7 bases. CDR3 coding DNA: TGTGCCAGCAGCTTAGGGACAGGGGTCGCGAGTGGCTACACCTTC. This encodes CASSLGTGVASGYTF.

V usage is TRBV9 and J usage is TRBJ2-5; tentatively, D is TRBD2 (6 bases). Per germline, CDR1 SGDLS and CDR2 YYNGEE. V shed 0 bases and J shed 1 base, with 16 bases lying between them. The CDR3 is 17 amino acids. The CDR3, as DNA: TGTGCCAGCAGCGTAGCGGCGGGGAGCCCAGCCCAAGAGACCCAGTACTTC. Translating gives CASSVAAGSPAQETQYF.

The V gene is TRBV11-2, the J gene TRBJ2-7; the match to TRBD2 covers 8 bases. Germline CDR1 SGHAT, CDR2 FQNNGV. The CDR3 contains 16 residues. V lost 4 bases, J lost 5 bases, and 13 bases stayed unmatched. The CDR3 DNA sequence: TGTGCCAGCAGCTCCACGGGGGGGACCGGCTTACACGAGCAGTACTTC. The encoded protein is CASSSTGGTGLHEQYF.

This clone appeared a few times. The rearrangement joins TRBV7-9 to TRBJ2-5; D gene uncertain. The V end lost 5 bases, the J end lost 2 bases, and 15 bases lay between the germline ends. Germline V gives CDR1 SEHNR, CDR2 FQNEAQ (reference sequence). The CDR3 runs 15 residues. This CDR3 is CASSRLVSGQETQYF. DNA of the CDR3: TGTGCCAGCAGCCGCCTCGTATCCGGGCAAGAGACCCAGTACTTC.

The sample holds a few counts of this clone. V is TRBV27 and J is TRBJ2-1; perhaps TRBD1 as D (6 bases). The CDR3 is 16 amino acids. Trimming cost V 5 bases and J 6 bases, with 20 bases left between them. Germline CDR1 is MNHEY and CDR2 is SMNVEV (reference sequence). The CDR3 here is CASSPVPQGSGNEQFF. CDR3 coding DNA: TGTGCCAGCAGTCCCGTCCCCCAGGGGTCCGGCAATGAGCAGTTCTTC.